Each of the 5 T cell receptor beta chains below was sequenced from the same sample in a study of T-cell memory formation after mild COVID-19. TCRdb recomputed calls from the 5' RACE reads with MiXCR, one row per CDR3 protein. The data contain approximately 390,000 distinct CDR3 sequences, about 15% of them singletons. The material sequenced was PBMCs or a T cell subset sorted from them (not recorded which). These receptors came from a man aged 18 to 29 who had mild COVID-19 (a few samples of this study predate the infection). Cell type and time point are not known.

The genes are TRBV7-8 and TRBJ1-1; D perhaps matches TRBD1 (6 bases). The ends were cut back, 5 bases at V and 8 bases at J, with 15 bases in the middle. Germline assignment: CDR1 SGHVS and CDR2 FQNEAQ. The CDR3 contains 13 residues. DNA for the CDR3: TGTGCCAGCAGCCCCTCGTGGCAGGGGGAAGCTTTCTTT. As protein: CASSPSWQGEAFF. Variable domain in full (rest from reference TRBV7-8 and TRBJ1-1): GAGVSQSPRYKVAKRGQDVALRCDPISGHVSLFWYQQALGQGPEFLTYFQNEAQLDKSGLPSDRFFAERPEGSVSTLKIQRTQQEDSAVYLCASSPSWQGEAFFGQGTRLTVV.

This chain connects TRBV20-1 to TRBJ2-3; 11 bases align to TRBD2. Germline CDR1 is DFQATT and CDR2 is SNEGSKA (reference sequence). The CDR3 consists of 14 residues. V lost 7 bases to trimming and J lost 9 bases; unmatched junction nucleotides: 12. Written as DNA, the CDR3 is TGCAGTGGCACCGGGACTAGCGGTAACCCGACGCAGTATTTT. It yields the protein CSGTGTSGNPTQYF.

This clonotype has a handful of counts. V usage is TRBV12-3 or TRBV12-4 and J usage is TRBJ1-2; tentative D call: TRBD1 (6 bases). The germline V and J ends were trimmed by 6 bases and 6 bases, with 17 bases remaining between them. The CDR3 is 14 residues long. As DNA, the CDR3 is TGTGCCAGCAGCCTTAGGGGGATTCGGGATGGCTACACCTTC. Translation: CASSLRGIRDGYTF.

A few counts support this clonotype. The chain combines TRBV10-3 with TRBJ1-1; a possible D gene is TRBD1 (6 bases). The V end was cut by 8 bases, the J end by 5 bases, with 21 bases between. The CDR3 is made up of 15 amino acids. Germline V gene data show CDR1 as ENHRY and CDR2 as SYGVKD. The CDR3 nucleotides read TGTGCCATCTCAAGGGGGACGGGGCAGGGGACTGAAGCTTTCTTT. This sequence encodes CAISRGTGQGTEAFF.

This clonotype was observed at least ten times. Here the CDR3 DNA reads TGCAGTGCTAGAGATAGGTCGGGGACTAGTCTTTACAATGAGCAGTTCTTC. This sequence encodes CSARDRSGTSLYNEQFF. This chain connects TRBV20-1 to TRBJ2-1; 8 bases line up with TRBD2. The CDR3 spans 17 residues. The V and J ends lost 0 bases and 4 bases, in that order; junction bases with no gene match: 11. Germline V gene data show CDR1 as DFQATT and CDR2 as SNEGSKA (reference sequence).